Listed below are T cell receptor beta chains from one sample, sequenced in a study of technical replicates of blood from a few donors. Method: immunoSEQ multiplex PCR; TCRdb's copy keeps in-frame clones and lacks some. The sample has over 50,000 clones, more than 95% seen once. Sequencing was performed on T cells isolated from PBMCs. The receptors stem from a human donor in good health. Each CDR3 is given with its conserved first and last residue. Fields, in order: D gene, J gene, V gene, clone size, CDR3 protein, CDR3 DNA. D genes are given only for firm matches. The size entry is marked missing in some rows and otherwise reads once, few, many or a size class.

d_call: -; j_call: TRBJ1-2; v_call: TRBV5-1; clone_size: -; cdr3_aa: CASSLAGGGYTF; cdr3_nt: TGCGCCAGCAGCTTGGCGGGGGGAGGCTACACCTTC
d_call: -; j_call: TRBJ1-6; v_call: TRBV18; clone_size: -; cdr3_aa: CASSPTQASYNSPLHF; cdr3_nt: TGTGCCAGCTCACCAACGCAGGCCAGCTATAATTCACCCCTCCACTTT
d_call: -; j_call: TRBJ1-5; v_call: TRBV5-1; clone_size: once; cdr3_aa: CASSLGLGRNQPQHF; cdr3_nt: TGCGCCAGCAGCTTGGGGTTGGGGCGGAATCAGCCCCAGCATTTT
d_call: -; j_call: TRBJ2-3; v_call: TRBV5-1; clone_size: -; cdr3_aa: CASSYGQYTDTQYF; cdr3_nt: TGCGCCAGCAGCTACGGACAGTACACAGATACGCAGTATTTT
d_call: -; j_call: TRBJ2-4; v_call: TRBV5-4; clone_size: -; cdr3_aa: CASSLKEPGVNIQYF; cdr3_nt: TGTGCCAGCAGCTTGAAGGAGCCAGGGGTAAACATTCAGTACTTC
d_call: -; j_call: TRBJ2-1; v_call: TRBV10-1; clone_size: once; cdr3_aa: CASSESIPAAYNEQFF; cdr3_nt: TGCGCCAGCAGTGAGTCGATCCCAGCGGCCTACAATGAGCAGTTCTTC
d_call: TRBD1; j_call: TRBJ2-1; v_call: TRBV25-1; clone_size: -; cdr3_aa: CAASRDRGRDEQFF; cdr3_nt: TGTGCAGCAAGCCGGGACAGGGGTCGTGACGAGCAGTTCTTC
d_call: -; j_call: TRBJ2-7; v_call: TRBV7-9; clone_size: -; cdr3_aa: CASSTTWLHEQYF; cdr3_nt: TGTGCCAGCAGCACCACATGGCTCCACGAGCAGTACTTC
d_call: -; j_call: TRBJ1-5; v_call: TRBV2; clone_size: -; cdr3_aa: CASGGSGREPQHF; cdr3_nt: TGTGCCAGCGGGGGGTCCGGGAGGGAGCCCCAGCATTTT
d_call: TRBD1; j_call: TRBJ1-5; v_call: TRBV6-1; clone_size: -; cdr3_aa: CASSEAGTGVGQPQHF; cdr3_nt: TGTGCCAGCAGTGAAGCCGGGACAGGGGTAGGTCAGCCCCAGCATTTT
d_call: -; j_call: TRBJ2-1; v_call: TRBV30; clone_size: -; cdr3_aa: CAWEAFSSYNEQFF; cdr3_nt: TGTGCCTGGGAGGCCTTTTCCTCCTACAATGAGCAGTTCTTC
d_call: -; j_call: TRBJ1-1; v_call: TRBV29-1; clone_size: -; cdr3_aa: CSADSMNTEAFF; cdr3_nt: TGCAGCGCTGACAGTATGAACACTGAAGCTTTCTTT
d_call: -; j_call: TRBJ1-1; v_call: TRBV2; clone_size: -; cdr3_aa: CASRTGRVPGTEAFF; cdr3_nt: TGTGCCAGCAGAACCGGGAGGGTCCCGGGCACTGAAGCTTTCTTT
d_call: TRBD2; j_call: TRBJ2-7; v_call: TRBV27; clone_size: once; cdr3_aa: CASSFSGRRTYEQYF; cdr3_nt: TGTGCCAGCAGCTTTAGCGGGAGGAGAACCTACGAGCAGTACTTC
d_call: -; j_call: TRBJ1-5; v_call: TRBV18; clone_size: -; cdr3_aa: CASSPGGNQPQHF; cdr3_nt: TGTGCCAGCTCACCGGGAGGGAATCAGCCCCAGCATTTT
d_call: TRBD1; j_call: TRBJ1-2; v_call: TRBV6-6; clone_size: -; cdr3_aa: CATQQGSRGYTF; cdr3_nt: TGTGCCACTCAACAGGGGTCGAGGGGCTACACCTTC
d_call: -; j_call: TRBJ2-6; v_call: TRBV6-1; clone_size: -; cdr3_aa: CASSQLNGANVLTF; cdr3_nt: TGTGCCAGCAGCCAACTCAATGGGGCCAACGTCCTGACTTTC
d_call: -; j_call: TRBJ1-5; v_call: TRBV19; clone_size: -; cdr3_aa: CASSIPPRGSNQPQHF; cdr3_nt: TGTGCCAGTAGTATCCCCCCCCGAGGGAGCAATCAGCCCCAGCATTTT
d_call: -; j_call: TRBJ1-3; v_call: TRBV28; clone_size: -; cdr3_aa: CASSFLRDLPGNTIYF; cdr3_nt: TGTGCCAGCAGTTTTTTGCGGGACCTGCCTGGAAACACCATATATTTT
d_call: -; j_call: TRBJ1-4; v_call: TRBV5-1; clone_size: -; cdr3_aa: CASSLLGSGEEKLFF; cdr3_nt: TGCGCCAGCAGCTTGTTGGGGAGCGGCGAGGAAAAACTGTTTTTT
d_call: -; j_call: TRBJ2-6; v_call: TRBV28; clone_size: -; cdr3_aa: CASSSPSSGANVLTF; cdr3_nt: TGTGCCAGCAGTTCCCCTAGCTCTGGGGCCAACGTCCTGACTTTC
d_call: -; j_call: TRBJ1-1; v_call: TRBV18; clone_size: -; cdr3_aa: CASSPRTEQAFF; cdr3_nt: TGTGCCAGCTCACCAAGGACAGAACAAGCTTTCTTT
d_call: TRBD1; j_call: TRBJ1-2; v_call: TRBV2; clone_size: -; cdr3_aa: CASTPLDRGHGYTF; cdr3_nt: TGTGCCAGCACTCCTCTGGACAGGGGGCATGGCTACACCTTC
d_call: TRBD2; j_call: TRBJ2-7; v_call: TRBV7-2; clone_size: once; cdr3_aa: CASTTGREYPYEQYF; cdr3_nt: TGTGCCAGCACCACTGGGCGGGAGTATCCCTACGAGCAGTACTTC
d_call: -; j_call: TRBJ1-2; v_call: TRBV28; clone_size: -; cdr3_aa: CASSLGVRHSGYTF; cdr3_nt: TGTGCCAGCAGTTTAGGAGTCCGGCATAGTGGCTACACCTTC
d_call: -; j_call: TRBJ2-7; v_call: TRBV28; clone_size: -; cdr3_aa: CASSFQNYEQYF; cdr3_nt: TGTGCCAGCAGTTTTCAGAACTACGAGCAGTACTTC
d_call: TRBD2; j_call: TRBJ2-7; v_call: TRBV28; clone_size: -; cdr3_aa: CASSLGTSEQYF; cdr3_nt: TGTGCCAGCAGTTTGGGGACTAGCGAGCAGTACTTC
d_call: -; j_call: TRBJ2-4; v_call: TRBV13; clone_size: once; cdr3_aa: CASSLLAKNIQYF; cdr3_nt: TGTGCCAGCAGCCTTTTAGCCAAAAACATTCAGTACTTC
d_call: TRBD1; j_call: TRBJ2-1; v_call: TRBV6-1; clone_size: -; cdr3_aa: CASSGGTRQGSYNEQFF; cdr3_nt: TGTGCCAGCAGTGGGGGGACAAGACAGGGCTCCTACAATGAGCAGTTCTTC
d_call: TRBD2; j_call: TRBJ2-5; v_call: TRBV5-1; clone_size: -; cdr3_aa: CASSLGLATGGETQYF; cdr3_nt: TGCGCCAGCAGCTTGGGACTAGCGACCGGAGGAGAGACCCAGTACTTC
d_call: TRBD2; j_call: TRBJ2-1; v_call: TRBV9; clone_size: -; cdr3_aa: CASSALGTSGSRIYNEQFF; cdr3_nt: TGTGCCAGCAGCGCACTCGGGACTAGCGGGAGTCGGATCTACAATGAGCAGTTCTTC
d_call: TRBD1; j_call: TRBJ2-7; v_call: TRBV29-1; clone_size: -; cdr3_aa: CSVLRDSPYEQYF; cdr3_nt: TGCAGCGTTCTCCGGGACAGTCCTTACGAGCAGTACTTC
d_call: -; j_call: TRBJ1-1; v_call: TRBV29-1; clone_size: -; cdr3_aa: CSVEGRLDTEAFF; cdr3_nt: TGCAGCGTTGAAGGGAGGCTGGACACTGAAGCTTTCTTT
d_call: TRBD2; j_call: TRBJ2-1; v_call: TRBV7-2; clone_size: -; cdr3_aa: CASSPRGGAGNNEQFF; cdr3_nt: TGTGCCAGCAGCCCCCGGGGGGGAGCGGGCAACAATGAGCAGTTCTTC
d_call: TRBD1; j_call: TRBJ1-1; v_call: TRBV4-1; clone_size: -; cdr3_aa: CASSHRQGNTEAFF; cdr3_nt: TGCGCCAGCAGCCATCGACAGGGGAACACTGAAGCTTTCTTT
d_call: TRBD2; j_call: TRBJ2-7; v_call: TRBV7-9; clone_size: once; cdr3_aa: CASSTGTSGSYEQYF; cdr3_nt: TGTGCCAGCAGCACCGGGACTAGCGGCTCCTACGAGCAGTACTTC
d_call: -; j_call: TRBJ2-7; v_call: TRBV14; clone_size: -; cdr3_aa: CASSQVLRVYEQYF; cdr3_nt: TGTGCCAGCAGCCAAGTGCTGCGCGTCTACGAGCAGTACTTC
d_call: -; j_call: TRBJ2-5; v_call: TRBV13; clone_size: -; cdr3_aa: CASSRLGAGQETQYF; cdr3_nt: TGTGCCAGCAGCCGCCTGGGGGCAGGGCAAGAGACCCAGTACTTC
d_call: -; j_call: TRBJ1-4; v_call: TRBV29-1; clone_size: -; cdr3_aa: CSVEFGGDREKLFF; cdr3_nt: TGCAGCGTTGAATTTGGAGGGGATCGGGAAAAACTGTTTTTT
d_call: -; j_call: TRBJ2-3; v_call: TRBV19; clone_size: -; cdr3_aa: CASSISGGADTQYF; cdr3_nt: TGTGCCAGTAGTATCTCCGGGGGTGCAGATACGCAGTATTTT
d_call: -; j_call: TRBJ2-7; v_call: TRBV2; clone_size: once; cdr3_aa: CASSDRATTGYEQYF; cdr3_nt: TGTGCCAGCAGTGACCGGGCAACGACAGGCTACGAGCAGTACTTC
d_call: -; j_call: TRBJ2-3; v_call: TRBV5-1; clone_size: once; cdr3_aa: CASSLGGYRGTDTQYF; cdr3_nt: TGCGCCAGCAGCTTGGGGGGTTACAGGGGCACAGATACGCAGTATTTT
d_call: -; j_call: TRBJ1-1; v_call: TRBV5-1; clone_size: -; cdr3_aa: CASSPTGLVNTEAFF; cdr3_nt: TGCGCCAGCAGCCCGACCGGGTTGGTGAACACTGAAGCTTTCTTT
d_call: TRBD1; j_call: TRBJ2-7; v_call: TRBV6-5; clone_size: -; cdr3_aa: CASSLWGQGAYEQYF; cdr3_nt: TGTGCCAGCAGCCTCTGGGGACAGGGGGCCTACGAGCAGTACTTC
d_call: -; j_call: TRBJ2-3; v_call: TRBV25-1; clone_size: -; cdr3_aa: CASSPHGGSTDTQYF; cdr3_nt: TGTGCCAGCAGTCCCCATGGCGGGTCCACAGATACGCAGTATTTT
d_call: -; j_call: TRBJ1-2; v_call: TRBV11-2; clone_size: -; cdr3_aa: CASSLDLAVHNYGYTF; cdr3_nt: TGTGCCAGCAGCTTAGATCTCGCCGTACATAACTATGGCTACACCTTC
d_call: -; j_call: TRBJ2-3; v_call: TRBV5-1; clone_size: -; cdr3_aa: CASSIQGSTDTQYF; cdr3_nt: TGCGCCAGCAGCATTCAGGGGAGCACAGATACGCAGTATTTT
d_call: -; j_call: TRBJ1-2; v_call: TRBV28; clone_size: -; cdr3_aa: CASSLSGYGYTF; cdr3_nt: TGTGCCAGCAGTTTATCGGGGTATGGCTACACCTTC
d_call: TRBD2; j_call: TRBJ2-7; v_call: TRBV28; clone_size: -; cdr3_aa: CASSSGRSYEQYF; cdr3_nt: TGTGCCAGCAGTAGCGGGAGATCCTACGAGCAGTACTTC
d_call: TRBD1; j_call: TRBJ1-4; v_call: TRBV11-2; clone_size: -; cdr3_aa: CASSPGTGREKLFF; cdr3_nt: TGTGCCAGCAGCCCCGGGACAGGGAGAGAAAAACTGTTTTTT
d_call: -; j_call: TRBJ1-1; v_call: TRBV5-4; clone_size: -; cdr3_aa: CASSEWGGWMAEAFF; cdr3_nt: TGTGCCAGCAGCGAATGGGGGGGTTGGATGGCTGAAGCTTTCTTT
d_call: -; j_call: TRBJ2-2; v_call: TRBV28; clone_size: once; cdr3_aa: CASSYIGELFF; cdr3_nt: TGTGCCAGCAGTTATATCGGGGAGCTGTTTTTT
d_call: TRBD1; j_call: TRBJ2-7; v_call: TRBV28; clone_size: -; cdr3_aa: CASIPPGGQGIHEQYF; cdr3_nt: TGTGCCAGCATTCCCCCAGGAGGACAGGGGATCCACGAGCAGTACTTC
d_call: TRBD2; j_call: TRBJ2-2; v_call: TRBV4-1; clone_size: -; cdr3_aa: CASSQGGVGENTGELFF; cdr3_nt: TGCGCCAGCAGCCAGGGGGGGGTGGGGGAAAACACCGGGGAGCTGTTTTTT
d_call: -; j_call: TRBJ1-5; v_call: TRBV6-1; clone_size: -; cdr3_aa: CATRDWAGNLNQPQHF; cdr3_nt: TGTGCCACCCGTGATTGGGCAGGGAACCTCAATCAGCCCCAGCATTTT
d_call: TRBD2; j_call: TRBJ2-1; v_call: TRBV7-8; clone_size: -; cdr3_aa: CASGRLAGEVGNEQFF; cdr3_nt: TGTGCCAGCGGAAGACTAGCGGGAGAGGTTGGCAATGAGCAGTTCTTC
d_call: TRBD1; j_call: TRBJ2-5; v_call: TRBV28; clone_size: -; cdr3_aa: CASSSPQGQQETQYF; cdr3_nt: TGTGCCAGCAGTTCCCCACAGGGGCAGCAAGAGACCCAGTACTTC
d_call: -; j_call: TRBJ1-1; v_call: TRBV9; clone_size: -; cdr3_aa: CASSVGRGAEAFF; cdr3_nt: TGTGCCAGCAGCGTAGGCCGAGGAGCTGAAGCTTTCTTT
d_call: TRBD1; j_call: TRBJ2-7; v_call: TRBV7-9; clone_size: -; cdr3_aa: CAGDSGQGMYEQYF; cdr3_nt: TGTGCCGGGGATTCTGGACAGGGGATGTACGAGCAGTACTTC
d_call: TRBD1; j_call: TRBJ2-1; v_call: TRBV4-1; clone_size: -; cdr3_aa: CASSQVVGQGRNEQFF; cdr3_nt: TGCGCCAGCAGCCAAGTCGTCGGACAGGGGAGGAATGAGCAGTTCTTC